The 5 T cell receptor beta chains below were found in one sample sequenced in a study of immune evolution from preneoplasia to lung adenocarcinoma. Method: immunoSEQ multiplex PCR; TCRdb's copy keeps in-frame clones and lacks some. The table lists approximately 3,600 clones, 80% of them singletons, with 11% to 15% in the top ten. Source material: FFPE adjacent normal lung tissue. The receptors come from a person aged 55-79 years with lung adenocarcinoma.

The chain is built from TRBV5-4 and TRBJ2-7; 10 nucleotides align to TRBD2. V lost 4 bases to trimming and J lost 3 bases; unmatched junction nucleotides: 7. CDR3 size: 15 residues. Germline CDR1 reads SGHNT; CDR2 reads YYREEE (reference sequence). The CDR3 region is CASSPAGGIGYEQYF. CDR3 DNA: TGTGCCAGCAGCCCAGCGGGAGGGATTGGCTACGAGCAGTACTTC.

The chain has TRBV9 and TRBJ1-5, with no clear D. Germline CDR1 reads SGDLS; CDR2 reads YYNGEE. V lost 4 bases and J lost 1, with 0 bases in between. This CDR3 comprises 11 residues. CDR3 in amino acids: CASSSNQPQHF. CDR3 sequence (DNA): TGTGCCAGCAGCAGCAATCAGCCCCAGCATTTT.

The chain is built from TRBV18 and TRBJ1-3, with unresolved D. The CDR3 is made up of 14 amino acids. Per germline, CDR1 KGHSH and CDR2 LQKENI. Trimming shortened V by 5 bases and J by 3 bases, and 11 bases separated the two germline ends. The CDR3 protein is CASSVTNGGNTIYF. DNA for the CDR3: TGTGCCAGCTCAGTCACCAACGGTGGAAACACCATATATTTT.

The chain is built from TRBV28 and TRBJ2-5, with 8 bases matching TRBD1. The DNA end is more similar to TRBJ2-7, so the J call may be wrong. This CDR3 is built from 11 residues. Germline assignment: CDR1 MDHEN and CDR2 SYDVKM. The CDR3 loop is CASHRGYEQYF. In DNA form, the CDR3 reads TGTGCCAGCCACAGGGGGTACGAGCAGTACTTC.

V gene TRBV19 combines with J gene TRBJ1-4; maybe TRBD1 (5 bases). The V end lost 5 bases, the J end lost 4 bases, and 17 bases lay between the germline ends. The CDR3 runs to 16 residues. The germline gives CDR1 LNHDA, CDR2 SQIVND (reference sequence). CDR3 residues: CASSLGGSGSNEKLFF. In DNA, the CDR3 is TGTGCCAGTAGTTTGGGGGGATCGGGAAGTAATGAAAAACTGTTTTTT.